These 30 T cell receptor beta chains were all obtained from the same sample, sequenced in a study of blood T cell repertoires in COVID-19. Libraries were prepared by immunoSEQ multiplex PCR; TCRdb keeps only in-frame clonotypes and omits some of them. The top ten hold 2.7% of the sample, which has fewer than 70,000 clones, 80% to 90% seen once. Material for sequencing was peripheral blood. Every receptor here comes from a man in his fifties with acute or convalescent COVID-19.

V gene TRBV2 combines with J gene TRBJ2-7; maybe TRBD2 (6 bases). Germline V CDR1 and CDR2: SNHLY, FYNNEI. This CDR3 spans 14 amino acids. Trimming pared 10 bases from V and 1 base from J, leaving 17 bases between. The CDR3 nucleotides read TGTGCCACCTACCGGGACTTCAGGTCCTACGAGCAGTACTTC. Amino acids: CATYRDFRSYEQYF. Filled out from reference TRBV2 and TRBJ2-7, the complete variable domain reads EPEVTQTPSHQVTQMGQEVILRCVPISNHLYFYWYRQILGQKVEFLVSFYNNEISEKSEIFDDQFSVERPDGSNFTLKIRSTKLEDSAMYFCATYRDFRSYEQYFGPGTRLTVT.

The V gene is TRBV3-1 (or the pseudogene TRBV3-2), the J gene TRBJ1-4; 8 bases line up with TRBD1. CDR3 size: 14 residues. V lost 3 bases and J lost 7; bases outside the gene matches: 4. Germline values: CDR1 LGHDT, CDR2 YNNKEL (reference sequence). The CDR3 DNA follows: TGTGCCAGCAGCCAGGACAGGGTGGGTGAAAAACTGTTTTTT. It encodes CASSQDRVGEKLFF.

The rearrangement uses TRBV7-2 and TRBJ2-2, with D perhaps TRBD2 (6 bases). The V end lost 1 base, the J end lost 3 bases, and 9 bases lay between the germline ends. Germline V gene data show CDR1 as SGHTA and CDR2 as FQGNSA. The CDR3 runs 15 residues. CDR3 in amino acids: CASSLVGGHTGELFF. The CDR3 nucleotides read TGTGCCAGCAGCTTAGTGGGGGGACACACCGGGGAGCTGTTTTTT.

The CDR3 spells CASSLGTGPGRYEPQHF. The CDR3 DNA sequence: TGTGCCAGCAGCTTAGGGACTGGTCCGGGGAGATATGAGCCCCAGCATTTT. This chain links TRBV7-8 with TRBJ1-5; D not resolved. Trimming stripped 1 base from V and 8 bases from J, with 21 bases between. CDR3 length: 17 residues. From germline, CDR1 is SGHVS and CDR2 FQNEAQ.

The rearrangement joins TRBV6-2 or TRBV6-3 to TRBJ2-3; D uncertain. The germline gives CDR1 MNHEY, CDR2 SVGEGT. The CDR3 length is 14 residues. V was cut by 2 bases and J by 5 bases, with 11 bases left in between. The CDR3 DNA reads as TGTGCCAGCAGTTACGAAAAAAGCGTAGATACGCAGTATTTT. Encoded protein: CASSYEKSVDTQYF.

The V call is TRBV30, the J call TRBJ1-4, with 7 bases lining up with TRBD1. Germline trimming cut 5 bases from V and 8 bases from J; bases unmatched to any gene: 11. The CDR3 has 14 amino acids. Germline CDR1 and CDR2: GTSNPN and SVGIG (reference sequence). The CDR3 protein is CAWSHRGAGEKLFF. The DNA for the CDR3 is TGTGCCTGGTCCCACAGGGGAGCCGGGGAAAAACTGTTTTTT.

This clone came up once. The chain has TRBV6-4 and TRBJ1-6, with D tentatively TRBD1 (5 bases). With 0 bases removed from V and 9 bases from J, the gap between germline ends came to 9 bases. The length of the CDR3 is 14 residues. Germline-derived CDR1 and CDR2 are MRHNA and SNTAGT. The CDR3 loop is CASSDSGGGSPLHF. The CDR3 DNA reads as TGTGCCAGCAGTGACTCCGGGGGAGGTTCACCCCTCCACTTT.

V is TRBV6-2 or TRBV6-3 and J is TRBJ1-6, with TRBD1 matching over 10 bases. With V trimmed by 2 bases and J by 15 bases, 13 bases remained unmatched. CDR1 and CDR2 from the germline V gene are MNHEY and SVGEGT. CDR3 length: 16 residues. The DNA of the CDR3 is TGTGCCAGCAGTTACGGCGGTGGGACAGGGGAGAGGGGCCTCCACTTT. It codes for CASSYGGGTGERGLHF.

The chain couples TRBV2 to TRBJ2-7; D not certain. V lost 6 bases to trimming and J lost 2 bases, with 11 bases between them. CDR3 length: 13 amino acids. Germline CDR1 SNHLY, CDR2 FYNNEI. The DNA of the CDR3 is TGTGCCAGCAGGACTCTAAAGGCCTACGAGCAGTACTTC. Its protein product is CASRTLKAYEQYF.

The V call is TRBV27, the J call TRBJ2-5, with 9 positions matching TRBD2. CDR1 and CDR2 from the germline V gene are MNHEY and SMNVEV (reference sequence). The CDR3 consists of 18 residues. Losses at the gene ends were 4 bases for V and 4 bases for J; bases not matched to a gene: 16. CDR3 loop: CASSSLLAGNLKGETQYF. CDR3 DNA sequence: TGTGCCAGCAGTTCCCTTCTAGCGGGAAACCTGAAAGGAGAGACCCAGTACTTC.

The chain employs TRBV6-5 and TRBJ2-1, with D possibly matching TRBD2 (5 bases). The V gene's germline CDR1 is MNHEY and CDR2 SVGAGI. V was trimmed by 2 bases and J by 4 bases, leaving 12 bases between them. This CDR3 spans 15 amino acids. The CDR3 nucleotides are TGTGCCAGCAGTTACCGAGTGGGAGCGTACAATGAGCAGTTCTTC. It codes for CASSYRVGAYNEQFF.

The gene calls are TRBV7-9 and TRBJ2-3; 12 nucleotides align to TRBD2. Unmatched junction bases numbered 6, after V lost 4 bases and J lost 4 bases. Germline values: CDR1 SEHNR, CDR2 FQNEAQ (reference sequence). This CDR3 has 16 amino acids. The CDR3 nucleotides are TGTGCCAGCAGCTCCCTAGCGGGAGGGCCCGCAGATACGCAGTATTTT. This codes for CASSSLAGGPADTQYF.

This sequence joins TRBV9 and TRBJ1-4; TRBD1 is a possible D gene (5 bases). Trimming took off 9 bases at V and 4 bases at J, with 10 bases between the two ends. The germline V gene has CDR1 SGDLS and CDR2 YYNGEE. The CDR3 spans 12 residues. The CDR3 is CAKRGHNEKLFF. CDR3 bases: TGTGCCAAAAGGGGTCATAATGAAAAACTGTTTTTT.

The CDR3 DNA reads as TGCAGCTCGGGACAGGAGGGCTACACCTTC. Residues: CSSGQEGYTF. The chain couples TRBV29-1 to TRBJ1-2; 8 nucleotides line up with TRBD1. CDR1 is SQVTM and CDR2 is ANQGSEA in the germline V gene. V was pared by 8 bases and J by 8 bases, with 4 bases of the junction left unmatched. This CDR3 is built from 10 residues.

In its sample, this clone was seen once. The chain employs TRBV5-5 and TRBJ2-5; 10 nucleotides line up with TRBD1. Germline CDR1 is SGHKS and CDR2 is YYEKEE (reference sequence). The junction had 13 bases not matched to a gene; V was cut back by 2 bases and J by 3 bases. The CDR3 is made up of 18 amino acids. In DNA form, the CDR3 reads TGTGCCAGCAGCTTTAACTCGGGGGACGGGACAGGGGAAGAGACCCAGTACTTC. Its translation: CASSFNSGDGTGEETQYF.

CDR3 amino acids: CATSDPGTSGMSDTQYF. The CDR3 DNA reads TGTGCCACCAGTGACCCGGGGACTAGCGGGATGTCAGATACGCAGTATTTT. V gene TRBV24-1 combines with J gene TRBJ2-3; the match to TRBD2 covers 13 bases. The CDR3 spans 17 residues. The germline CDR1 and CDR2 sequences are KGHDR and SFDVKD. Germline trimming cut 4 bases from V and 4 bases from J; bases unmatched to any gene: 7.

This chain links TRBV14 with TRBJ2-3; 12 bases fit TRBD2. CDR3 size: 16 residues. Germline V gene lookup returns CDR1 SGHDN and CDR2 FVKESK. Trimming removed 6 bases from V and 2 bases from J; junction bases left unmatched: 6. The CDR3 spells CASRPLAGGSTDTQYF. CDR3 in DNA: TGTGCCAGCAGACCCCTAGCGGGAGGGTCCACAGATACGCAGTATTTT.

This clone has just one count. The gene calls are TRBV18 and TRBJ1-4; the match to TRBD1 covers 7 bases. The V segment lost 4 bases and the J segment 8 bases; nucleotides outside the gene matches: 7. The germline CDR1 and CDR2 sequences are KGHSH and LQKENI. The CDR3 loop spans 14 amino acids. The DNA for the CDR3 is TGTGCCAGCTCACGGGGACAGCTGAACGAAAAACTGTTTTTT. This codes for CASSRGQLNEKLFF.

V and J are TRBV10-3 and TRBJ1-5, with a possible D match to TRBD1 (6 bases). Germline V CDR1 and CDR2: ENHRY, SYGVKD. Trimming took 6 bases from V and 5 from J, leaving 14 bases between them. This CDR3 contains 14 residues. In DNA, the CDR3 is TGTGCCATCAGGAACAGGGAGGGGGATCAGCCCCAGCATTTT. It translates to CAIRNREGDQPQHF.

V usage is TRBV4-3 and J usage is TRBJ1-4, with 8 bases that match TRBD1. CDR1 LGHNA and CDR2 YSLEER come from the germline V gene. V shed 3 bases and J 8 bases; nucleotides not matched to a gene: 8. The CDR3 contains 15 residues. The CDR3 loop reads CASSQTDRAPEKLFF. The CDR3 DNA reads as TGCGCCAGCAGCCAGACGGACAGGGCTCCCGAAAAACTGTTTTTT.

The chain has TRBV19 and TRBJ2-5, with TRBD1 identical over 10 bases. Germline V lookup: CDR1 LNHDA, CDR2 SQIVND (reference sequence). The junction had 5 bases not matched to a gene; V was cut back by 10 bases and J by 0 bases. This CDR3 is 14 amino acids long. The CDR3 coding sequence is TGTGCCACCCTGGGACAGGGGTACCAAGAGACCCAGTACTTC. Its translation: CATLGQGYQETQYF.

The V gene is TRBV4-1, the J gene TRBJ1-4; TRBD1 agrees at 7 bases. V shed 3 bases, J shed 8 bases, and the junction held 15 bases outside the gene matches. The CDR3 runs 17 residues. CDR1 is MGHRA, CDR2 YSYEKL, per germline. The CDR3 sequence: CASSHIWARQGKEKLFF. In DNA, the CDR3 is TGCGCCAGCAGCCACATTTGGGCCAGACAGGGCAAAGAAAAACTGTTTTTT.

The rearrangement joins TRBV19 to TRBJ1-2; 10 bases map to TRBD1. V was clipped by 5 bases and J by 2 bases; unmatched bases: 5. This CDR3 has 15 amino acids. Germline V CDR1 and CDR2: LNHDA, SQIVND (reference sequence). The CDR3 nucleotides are TGTGCCAGTAGTCCCCGGACAGGGGGAAACTATGGCTACACCTTC. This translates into CASSPRTGGNYGYTF. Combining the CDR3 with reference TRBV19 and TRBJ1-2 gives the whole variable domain DGGITQSPKYLFRKEGQNVTLSCEQNLNHDAMYWYRQDPGQGLRLIYYSQIVNDFQKGDIAEGYSVSREKKESFPLTVTSAQKNPTAFYLCASSPRTGGNYGYTFGSGTRLTVV.

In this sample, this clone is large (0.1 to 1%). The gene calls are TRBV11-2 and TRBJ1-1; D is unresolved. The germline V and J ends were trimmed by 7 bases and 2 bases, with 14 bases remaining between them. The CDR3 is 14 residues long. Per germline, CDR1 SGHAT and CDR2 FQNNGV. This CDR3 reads CASTPGVVNTEAFF. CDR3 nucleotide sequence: TGTGCCAGCACCCCCGGAGTAGTTAACACTGAAGCTTTCTTT.

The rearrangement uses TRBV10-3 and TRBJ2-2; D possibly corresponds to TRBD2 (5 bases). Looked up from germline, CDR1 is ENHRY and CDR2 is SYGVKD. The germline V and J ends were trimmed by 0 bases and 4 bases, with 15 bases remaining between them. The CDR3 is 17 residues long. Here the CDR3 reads CAISESISARGTGELFF. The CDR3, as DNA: TGTGCCATCAGTGAGTCGATCTCGGCACGGGGCACCGGGGAGCTGTTTTTT.

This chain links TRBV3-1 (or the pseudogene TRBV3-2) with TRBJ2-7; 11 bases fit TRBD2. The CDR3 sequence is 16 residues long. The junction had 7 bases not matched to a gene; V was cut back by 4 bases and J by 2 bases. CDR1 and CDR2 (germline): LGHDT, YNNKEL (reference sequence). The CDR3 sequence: CASSLRLAGLTYEQYF. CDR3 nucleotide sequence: TGTGCCAGCAGCCTACGACTAGCGGGGTTGACCTACGAGCAGTACTTC.

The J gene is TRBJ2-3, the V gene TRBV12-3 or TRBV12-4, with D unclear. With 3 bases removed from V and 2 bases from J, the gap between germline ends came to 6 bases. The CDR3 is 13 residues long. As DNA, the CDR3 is TGTGCCAGCAGTTTGGGCAACACAGATACGCAGTATTTT. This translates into CASSLGNTDTQYF.

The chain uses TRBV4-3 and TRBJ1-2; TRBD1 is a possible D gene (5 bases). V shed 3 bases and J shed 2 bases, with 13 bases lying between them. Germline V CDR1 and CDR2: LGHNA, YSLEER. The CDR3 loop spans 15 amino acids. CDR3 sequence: CASSQTAGINYGYTF. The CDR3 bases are TGCGCCAGCAGCCAGACGGCAGGGATCAACTATGGCTACACCTTC.

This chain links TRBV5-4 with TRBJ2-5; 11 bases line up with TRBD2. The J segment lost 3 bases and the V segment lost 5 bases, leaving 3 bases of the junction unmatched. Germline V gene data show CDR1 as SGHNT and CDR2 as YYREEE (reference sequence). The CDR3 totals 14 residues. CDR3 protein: CASRTGLAEETQYF. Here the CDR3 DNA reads TGTGCCAGCAGAACGGGACTAGCGGAAGAGACCCAGTACTTC.

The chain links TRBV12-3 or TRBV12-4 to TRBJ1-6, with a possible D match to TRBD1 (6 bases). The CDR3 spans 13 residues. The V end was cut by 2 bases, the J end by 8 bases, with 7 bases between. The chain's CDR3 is CASSLRQDSPLHF. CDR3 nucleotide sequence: TGTGCCAGCAGTTTACGACAGGATTCACCCCTCCACTTT.